One sample yielded the 26 T cell receptor beta chains listed below, sequenced in a study of cytomegalovirus exposure and HLA in healthy donors. Profiled with immunoSEQ multiplex PCR; TCRdb holds only in-frame clones, not every one. The profile shows 200,000 to 300,000 clones, approximately 87% of them singletons. Sample: PBMCs. The receptors were sampled from a man between 18 and 35 years old in good health and CMV-seronegative.

The chain has TRBV6-6 and TRBJ2-7, with 9 bases matching TRBD2. Germline CDR1 and CDR2: MNHNY and SVGAGI (reference sequence). CDR3 length equals 15 residues. With 2 bases clipped from V and 5 bases from J, the junction kept 7 bases outside the gene matches. The CDR3 loop is CASSYLAGGRDEQYF. The CDR3 coding sequence is TGTGCCAGCAGTTACCTCGCGGGAGGGCGGGACGAGCAGTACTTC.

This chain connects TRBV7-6 to TRBJ2-1; 7 bases map to TRBD1. Germline CDR1 and CDR2: SGHVS and FNYEAQ. The CDR3 runs to 12 residues. V shed 4 bases and J 10 bases; nucleotides not matched to a gene: 4. The DNA for the CDR3 is TGTGCCAGCAGCTCGGGACAGTACGAGCAGTTCTTC. It codes for CASSSGQYEQFF.

The chain is built from TRBV27 and TRBJ2-1; 11 positions match TRBD1. The V segment lost 4 bases and the J segment 4 bases; nucleotides outside the gene matches: 3. Germline assignment: CDR1 MNHEY and CDR2 SMNVEV (reference sequence). The CDR3 is 15 residues long. The CDR3 reads CASSSDRGPYNEQFF. CDR3 in DNA: TGTGCCAGCAGTTCGGACAGGGGGCCTTACAATGAGCAGTTCTTC.

The chain has TRBV28 and TRBJ1-1, with a possible D match to TRBD1 (5 bases). Germline V gives CDR1 MDHEN, CDR2 SYDVKM. Between the trimmed V and J ends, which lost 4 bases and 11 bases, there was a span of 14 bases. The CDR3 has 12 residues. The CDR3 bases are TGTGCCAGCAGTTCCAGGGTCGGGCCGGCTTTCTTT. Translated: CASSSRVGPAFF.

The chain links TRBV11-3 to TRBJ2-7, with TRBD1 as a possible D gene (5 bases). This CDR3 comprises 15 residues. From germline, CDR1 is SGHNT and CDR2 YENEEA. Trimming took off 1 base at V and 3 bases at J, with 13 bases between the two ends. This CDR3 is CASSLAGDSYYEQYF. In nucleotides, the CDR3 is TGTGCCAGCAGCTTAGCGGGCGACAGTTACTACGAGCAGTACTTC.

This clone was found a few times. A read error may produce the germline difference seen at one junction end. In DNA, the CDR3 is TGCGCCAGTACCCGTGGGGCTCTCTTC. Translated: CASTRGALF. V is TRBV4-3 and J is TRBJ2-7; weak D call: TRBD1 (5 bases). CDR1 is LGHNA and CDR2 is YSLEER in the germline V gene. The CDR3 consists of 9 residues.

J is TRBJ2-3 and V is TRBV5-1; a weak D match, TRBD2 (5 bases). CDR1 SGHRS and CDR2 YFSETQ come from the germline V gene. CDR3 length: 16 residues. The germline V and J ends were trimmed by 3 bases and 4 bases, with 18 bases remaining between them. The CDR3 is CASSSWTARVADTQYF. CDR3 DNA sequence: TGCGCCAGCAGCTCCTGGACGGCGAGGGTGGCAGATACGCAGTATTTT.

V usage is TRBV7-2 and J usage is TRBJ1-5; D is ambiguous. V was clipped by 5 bases and J by 6 bases, with 14 bases between them. Per the germline V gene, CDR1 is SGHTA and CDR2 is FQGNSA. The CDR3 contains 14 residues. The CDR3 protein is CASSLAWAGQPQHF. In nucleotides, the CDR3 is TGTGCCAGCAGCCTTGCGTGGGCCGGTCAGCCCCAGCATTTT.

Concerning this clone itself: Germline is not matched at one junction end, which may reflect a read error. The gene calls are TRBV7-9 and TRBJ1-2; 9 nucleotides line up with TRBD1. Germline V gene sequence: CDR1 SEHNR, CDR2 FQNEAQ (reference sequence). The CDR3 length is 16 residues. The DNA of the CDR3 is TGCGCCAGCAGCCAGTCAAGGACCTGGGACAGGGATGGCTACACCTTC. Translation: CASSQSRTWDRDGYTF.

The V call is TRBV4-3, the J call TRBJ2-7; weak D call: TRBD1 (6 bases). Looked up from germline, CDR1 is LGHNA and CDR2 is YSLEER. V was trimmed by 0 bases and J by 3 bases, leaving 12 bases between them. The CDR3 has 15 residues. CDR3 sequence: CASSQEWTALYEQYF. CDR3 coding DNA: TGCGCCAGCAGCCAAGAGTGGACAGCCCTCTACGAGCAGTACTTC.

This sequence joins TRBV18 and TRBJ1-1; D is uncertain. Germline CDR1 is KGHSH and CDR2 is LQKENI. The V gene lost 3 bases and the J gene lost 0 bases, with 5 bases spanning the gap. This CDR3 contains 13 residues. CDR3 protein: CASSPRLNTEAFF. The CDR3 DNA follows: TGTGCCAGCTCACCGCGGTTGAACACTGAAGCTTTCTTT.

The sample holds one count of this clone. The chain carries TRBV7-9 and TRBJ1-2; no firm D call. Trimming took off 5 bases at V and 0 bases at J, with 10 bases between the two ends. Germline CDR1 reads SEHNR; CDR2 reads FQNEAQ (reference sequence). The CDR3 runs 14 residues. The DNA of the CDR3 is TGTGCCAGCAGCCCGATCACTGCTAACTATGGCTACACCTTC. It yields the protein CASSPITANYGYTF.

The chain is built from TRBV30 and TRBJ2-4, with D maybe TRBD1 (6 bases). The V end lost 3 bases, the J end lost 10 bases, and 13 bases lay between the germline ends. Germline V gene sequence: CDR1 GTSNPN, CDR2 SVGIG (reference sequence). This CDR3 is built from 12 residues. CDR3 amino acids: CAWRDNREIQYF. The CDR3, as DNA: TGTGCCTGGAGAGACAACAGGGAGATTCAGTACTTC.

In regard to this clone: In the same sample, other DNA sequences code for this CDR3. This chain joins TRBV7-2 and TRBJ2-7; possibly TRBD1 for D (7 bases). This CDR3 is 14 amino acids long. Between the trimmed V and J ends, which lost 1 base and 4 bases, there was a span of 11 bases. Germline V gene lookup returns CDR1 SGHTA and CDR2 FQGNSA. In DNA, the CDR3 is TGTGCCAGCAGCTTAGGACAGGGAGGATACGAGCAGTACTTC. This codes for CASSLGQGGYEQYF.

The V call is TRBV2, the J call TRBJ2-7; 7 bases line up with TRBD2. CDR1 and CDR2 from the germline V gene are SNHLY and FYNNEI. With V trimmed by 7 bases and J by 3 bases, 6 bases remained unmatched. This CDR3 has 13 residues. The CDR3 loop is CASKRLASYEQYF. In nucleotides, the CDR3 is TGTGCCAGCAAAAGACTAGCTAGCTACGAGCAGTACTTC.

The chain recombines TRBV6-4 with TRBJ1-6, with D maybe TRBD1 (6 bases). CDR3 length: 13 amino acids. The V end lost 5 bases, the J end lost 9 bases, and 11 bases lay between the germline ends. The V gene's germline CDR1 is MRHNA and CDR2 SNTAGT. As DNA, the CDR3 is TGTGCCAGCAGTACAGGGTCGGGTTCACCCCTCCACTTT. Its protein is CASSTGSGSPLHF.

The chain recombines TRBV6-5 with TRBJ2-2; tentatively, D is TRBD1 (6 bases). The CDR3 spans 14 residues. Trimming pared 5 bases from V and 6 bases from J, leaving 13 bases between. Germline V gene sequence: CDR1 MNHEY, CDR2 SVGAGI. CDR3 sequence reads: CASSLQTGPGELFF. The CDR3 nucleotides are TGTGCCAGCAGTCTGCAAACAGGGCCCGGGGAGCTGTTTTTT.

Concerning this clone: One end of the junction is discordant with germline, which a read error may explain. This sequence joins TRBV2 and TRBJ2-7; the match to TRBD2 covers 7 bases. The CDR3 length is 13 residues. The germline gives CDR1 SNHLY, CDR2 FYNNEI. The CDR3 loop is CVSSAAGRGEQYF. DNA for the CDR3: TGTGTCAGCAGTGCGGCAGGGAGGGGCGAGCAGTACTTC. Combining the CDR3 with reference TRBV2 and TRBJ2-7 gives the whole variable domain EPEVTQTPSHQVTQMGQEVILRCVPISNHLYFYWYRQILGQKVEFLVSFYNNEISEKSEIFDDQFSVERPDGSNFTLKIRSTKLEDSAMYFCVSSAAGRGEQYFGPGTRLTVT.

Only a few counts were recorded for this clone. The chain employs TRBV9 and TRBJ1-6; D is unclear. CDR1 and CDR2 from the germline V gene are SGDLS and YYNGEE. This CDR3 contains 14 residues. Trimming took off 7 bases at V and 9 bases at J, with 17 bases between the two ends. The CDR3 region has the DNA TGTGCCAGCGGCGGGCGGCGGGGAAGTTCACCCCTCCACTTT. It encodes CASGGRRGSSPLHF.

This chain uses TRBV16 with TRBJ1-2; 8 nucleotides align to TRBD1. This CDR3 is built from 16 residues. Looked up from germline, CDR1 is KGHSY and CDR2 is FQNENV. The V gene end was trimmed by 1 base and the J gene end by 7 bases; junction bases not matched to a gene: 11. CDR3 residues: CASSQLGRQGAGGYTF. In DNA form, the CDR3 reads TGTGCCAGCAGCCAATTAGGCCGCCAGGGGGCCGGTGGCTACACCTTC.

V and J are TRBV6-1 and TRBJ1-6; tentative D call: TRBD1 (5 bases). This CDR3 comprises 13 residues. Trimming stripped 3 bases from V and 5 bases from J, with 5 bases between. The germline CDR1 and CDR2 sequences are MNHNS and SASEGT. The CDR3 DNA sequence: TGTGCCAGCAGTGACAGGGATAATTCACCCCTCCACTTT. Translated: CASSDRDNSPLHF.

This clone was observed once. The chain links TRBV11-2 to TRBJ2-7, with TRBD1 matching over 8 bases. The junction had 4 bases not matched to a gene; V was cut back by 6 bases and J by 3 bases. Germline CDR1 is SGHAT and CDR2 is FQNNGV. This CDR3 spans 13 amino acids. DNA for the CDR3: TGTGCCAGCAGTCGAGGACAGGGCTACGAGCAGTACTTC. It is translated as CASSRGQGYEQYF.

V and J are TRBV28 and TRBJ1-4, with D unclear. Trimming removed 1 base from V and 7 bases from J, with 13 bases in between. This CDR3 has 15 residues. In germline, CDR1 is MDHEN, CDR2 SYDVKM. The CDR3 loop reads CASSLSGRRREKLFF. For the CDR3, the DNA is TGTGCCAGCAGTTTATCGGGGAGGAGGCGTGAAAAACTGTTTTTT.

With regard to this clone: The sample has other DNA sequences that encode this CDR3 too. The chain couples TRBV18 to TRBJ1-4; D remains unclear. Trimming removed 3 bases at V and 4 bases at J, with 6 bases between. The germline V gene encodes CDR1 KGHSH and CDR2 LQKENI. CDR3 length: 13 residues. The DNA of the CDR3 is TGTGCCAGCTCACCGACGGGTAATGAAAAACTGTTTTTT. It specifies CASSPTGNEKLFF. The entire variable domain, with the rest obtained from reference TRBV18 and TRBJ1-4, is as follows: NAGVMQNPRHLVRRRGQEARLRCSPMKGHSHVYWYRQLPEEGLKFMVYLQKENIIDESGMPKERFSAEFPKEGPSILRIQQVVRGDSAAYFCASSPTGNEKLFFGSGTQLSVL.

The chain carries TRBV6-1 and TRBJ1-1; D perhaps matches TRBD1 (5 bases). Germline V gene lookup returns CDR1 MNHNS and CDR2 SASEGT. The V gene lost 5 bases and the J gene lost 11 bases, with 18 bases spanning the gap. The CDR3 loop spans 13 amino acids. CDR3 DNA sequence: TGTGCCAGCAGTCTTAATTCAGGGATGGATGCTTTCTTT. Its translation: CASSLNSGMDAFF.

V gene TRBV25-1 combines with J gene TRBJ2-1; D unresolved. The V gene lost 5 bases and the J gene lost 6 bases, with 5 bases spanning the gap. The CDR3 loop spans 11 amino acids. Germline values: CDR1 MGHDK, CDR2 SYGVNS. CDR3 in amino acids: CASSLLNEQFF. The CDR3 coding sequence is TGTGCCAGCAGTCTACTCAATGAGCAGTTCTTC.